This entry is about one T cell receptor beta chain. Its specificity is unknown. Amplification used 60 Vbeta primers and 13 Jbeta primers. Clones were read by immunoSEQ multiplex PCR, and TCRdb kept only the in-frame ones, dropping some. Among 150,000 to 200,000 clones listed, around 80% were seen once. This sample is part of a study of cytomegalovirus exposure and HLA in healthy donors. Study-wide results and caveats: A few V segments could not be told apart, such as TRBV6-2 and TRBV6-3, and were left out.

V lost 0 bases to trimming and J lost 5 bases, with 11 bases between them. This CDR3 region has 14 residues. The germline CDR1 and CDR2 sequences are LGHNA and YSLEER. This rearrangement joins TRBV4-3 to TRBJ2-7; D call uncertain. Sequences were obtained from PBMCs. This clonotype was obtained from a human donor in good health. The CDR3 region is CASSQEAGAHEQYF. CDR3 nucleotide sequence: TGCGCCAGCAGCCAAGAGGCAGGTGCACACGAGCAGTACTTC.